Below are 5 T cell receptor beta chains sequenced from a single sample in a study of blood T cell repertoires in COVID-19. This table comes from immunoSEQ multiplex PCR, and its TCRdb copy is limited to in-frame clones, with some not included. The sample carries 160,000 or so clones, approximately 90% recorded once. Sequenced input: PBMCs or T cells enriched from blood (not recorded which). The receptors originated from a woman aged 50 to 60 who had recovered from COVID-19.

The chain links TRBV16 to TRBJ2-7; D unclear. The CDR3 is 15 amino acids. With 4 bases removed from V and 4 bases from J, the gap between germline ends came to 17 bases. Germline values: CDR1 KGHSY, CDR2 FQNENV. DNA of the CDR3: TGTGCCAGCAGCCTTGTCCAAAAGACAAGATACGAGCAGTACTTC. It codes for CASSLVQKTRYEQYF. Together with reference TRBV16 and TRBJ2-7, the CDR3 gives the full variable domain: GEEVAQTPKHLVRGEGQKAKLYCAPIKGHSYVFWYQQVLKNEFKFLISFQNENVFDETGMPKERFSAKCLPNSPCSLEIQATKLEDSAVYFCASSLVQKTRYEQYFGPGTRLTVT.

J is TRBJ1-1 and V is TRBV28; D is perhaps TRBD1 (5 bases). There are 13 residues in the CDR3. The V gene lost 2 bases and the J gene lost 4 bases, with 8 bases spanning the gap. Germline V gene sequence: CDR1 MDHEN, CDR2 SYDVKM. CDR3 loop: CASSLRGSTEAFF. The CDR3, as DNA: TGTGCCAGCAGTTTAAGGGGCAGCACTGAAGCTTTCTTT.

The V and J genes are TRBV6-5 and TRBJ2-4; D call uncertain. Between the trimmed V and J ends, which lost 7 bases and 1 base, there was a span of 8 bases. The CDR3 runs 13 residues. Germline V gene data show CDR1 as MNHEY and CDR2 as SVGAGI. As DNA, the CDR3 is TGTGCCAGCACAGACACCGCCAAAAACATTCAGTACTTC. This sequence encodes CASTDTAKNIQYF.

The genes are TRBV6-5 and TRBJ1-1, with D maybe TRBD1 (5 bases). Per germline, CDR1 MNHEY and CDR2 SVGAGI. The V end lost 6 bases, the J end lost 4 bases, and 9 bases lay between the germline ends. This CDR3 is 12 amino acids long. The CDR3 protein is CASRSGGTEAFF. In DNA, the CDR3 is TGTGCCAGCAGATCGGGGGGCACTGAAGCTTTCTTT.

This chain connects TRBV28 to TRBJ2-7; unclear D gene. The CDR3 runs to 14 residues. Germline V lookup: CDR1 MDHEN, CDR2 SYDVKM. Trimming left V 5 bases short and J 0 bases short, with 11 bases between. CDR3 amino acids: CASSLTESSYEQYF. CDR3 DNA: TGTGCCAGCAGTCTCACCGAGAGCTCCTACGAGCAGTACTTC.